This T cell receptor (beta chain) was found in a study of cytotoxic CD8 clonotypes in ibrutinib-treated CLL. The wider study: The response samples were taken once patients had been treated for a median of around twelve months, range 6 to 36. On average, around 89,000 productive rearrangements and around 260,000 productive templates per sample. General study findings and limits: Clonality (at baseline) was higher than in age-matched healthy donors and tracked circulating CD8+ T-cell counts.

Germline V lookup: CDR1 SQVTM, CDR2 ANQGSEA. V lost 6 bases, J lost 0 bases, and 17 bases lay in between. The CDR3 has 15 residues. Around 2 micrograms of genomic DNA from cryopreserved PBMCs went into TCR beta libraries. Turning to this clone: Its matching antigen is unknown.

The repertoire was sequenced with immunoSEQ multiplex PCR; TCRdb's copy has only in-frame clones and lacks some. This sample has fewer than 50,000 clones, with 65% found just once. This clonotype was sampled from a human donor with chronic lymphocytic leukemia. Source: PBMCs, taken after 24 months of ibrutinib treatment. V is TRBV29-1 and J is TRBJ1-2; D is possibly TRBD1 (5 bases). DNA of the CDR3: TGCAGCGTGGAATACTCTGGGGGTCCTAACTATGGCTACACCTTC. Translated: CSVEYSGGPNYGYTF.